These 25 T cell receptor beta chains were sequenced from one sample in a study of blood T cell repertoires in COVID-19. The data were produced by immunoSEQ multiplex PCR, yet TCRdb's version contains in-frame clones alone and is incomplete. The sample carries roughly 90,000 clones, about four fifths recorded once. Specimen: peripheral blood. The receptors originated from a woman aged 70 to 79 with acute or convalescent COVID-19.

The chain recombines TRBV6-5 with TRBJ2-1, with TRBD2 matching 11 bases. The CDR3 is 15 residues long. With V trimmed by 4 bases and J by 5 bases, 4 bases remained unmatched. Germline assignment: CDR1 MNHEY and CDR2 SVGAGI. In nucleotides, the CDR3 is TGTGCCAGCAGTTTCGGGACTAGCGGCCACAATGAGCAGTTCTTC. Residues: CASSFGTSGHNEQFF.

This clone appeared a few times. The chain is built from TRBV19 and TRBJ1-6; 9 bases match TRBD1. From germline, CDR1 is LNHDA and CDR2 SQIVND (reference sequence). Trimming took 1 base from V and 7 from J; bases not matched to a gene: 5. The CDR3 length is 16 residues. The CDR3 DNA sequence: TGTGCCAGTAGTATAGTGGGACAGGGAGGAAATTCACCCCTCCACTTT. As protein: CASSIVGQGGNSPLHF.

In DNA form, the CDR3 reads TGTGCCAGTAGTCCCCCCGGGCAGGGGGACTACGAGCAGTACTTC. It yields the protein CASSPPGQGDYEQYF. The rearrangement uses TRBV19 and TRBJ2-7; 7 bases agree with TRBD1. Germline CDR1 LNHDA, CDR2 SQIVND (reference sequence). The CDR3 is made up of 15 amino acids. Unmatched junction bases numbered 10, after V lost 5 bases and J lost 3 bases. The full variable domain, in which reference TRBV19 and TRBJ2-7 provide the parts outside the CDR3, is DGGITQSPKYLFRKEGQNVTLSCEQNLNHDAMYWYRQDPGQGLRLIYYSQIVNDFQKGDIAEGYSVSREKKESFPLTVTSAQKNPTAFYLCASSPPGQGDYEQYFGPGTRLTVT.

A few counts support this clone. The rearrangement uses TRBV30 and TRBJ1-4; D unresolved. This CDR3 has 15 amino acids. Per the germline V gene, CDR1 is GTSNPN and CDR2 is SVGIG (reference sequence). The V and J ends lost 0 bases and 5 bases respectively, with 13 bases between them. The CDR3 sequence is CAWSVYSPRNEKLFF. The CDR3, as DNA: TGTGCCTGGAGTGTATACAGTCCAAGAAATGAAAAACTGTTTTTT.

J is TRBJ2-3 and V is TRBV2; 11 nucleotides line up with TRBD2. This CDR3 region has 14 residues. From germline, CDR1 is SNHLY and CDR2 FYNNEI. Trimming at V came to 6 bases and at J to 7 bases, leaving 6 bases not matched to a gene. For the CDR3, the DNA is TGTGCCAGCAGGATAGCGGGGGGGCAAAATACGCAGTATTTT. Its translation: CASRIAGGQNTQYF.

J is TRBJ2-1 and V is TRBV27; 11 bases match TRBD2. The CDR3 spans 15 residues. The V gene end was trimmed by 5 bases and the J gene end by 5 bases; junction bases not matched to a gene: 5. Per the germline V gene, CDR1 is MNHEY and CDR2 is SMNVEV (reference sequence). CDR3 coding DNA: TGTGCCAGCAGTGCCTCGACTAGCGGGGACAATGAGCAGTTCTTC. Translated: CASSASTSGDNEQFF.

The J gene is TRBJ1-6, the V gene TRBV27; 7 nucleotides agree with TRBD1. Losses at the gene ends were 3 bases for V and 0 bases for J; bases not matched to a gene: 5. The CDR3 length is 17 residues. Germline CDR1 and CDR2: MNHEY and SMNVEV (reference sequence). CDR3 residues: CASSLTGTNSYNSPLHF. DNA of the CDR3: TGTGCCAGCAGTTTGACAGGGACAAACTCCTATAATTCACCCCTCCACTTT.

The chain combines TRBV19 with TRBJ2-2, with 7 positions matching TRBD2. Germline assignment: CDR1 LNHDA and CDR2 SQIVND (reference sequence). With 4 bases clipped from V and 3 bases from J, the junction kept 5 bases outside the gene matches. The CDR3 extends over 15 amino acids. CDR3 nucleotides: TGTGCCAGTAGTACTCGACTAGCAGACACCGGGGAGCTGTTTTTT. This encodes CASSTRLADTGELFF.

This CDR3 is CAWGPLGVVKETQYF. The CDR3 DNA sequence: TGTGCCTGGGGTCCTTTAGGGGTCGTCAAGGAGACCCAGTACTTC. The V and J genes are TRBV30 and TRBJ2-5; TRBD1 is a possible D gene (5 bases). The ends were cut back, 5 bases at V and 5 bases at J, with 21 bases in the middle. The CDR3 runs to 15 residues. Germline CDR1 is GTSNPN and CDR2 is SVGIG (reference sequence).

The chain links TRBV28 to TRBJ2-6; TRBD1 is a possible D gene (5 bases). The germline V and J ends were trimmed by 4 bases and 17 bases, with 12 bases remaining between them. CDR1 and CDR2 (germline): MDHEN, SYDVKM. The CDR3 runs 11 residues. The CDR3 nucleotides are TGTGCCAGCAGTTCTTTTTGGGGCTTGACTTTC. Residues: CASSSFWGLTF.

The rearrangement joins TRBV30 to TRBJ1-2; D is unresolved. Germline-derived CDR1 and CDR2 are GTSNPN and SVGIG (reference sequence). This CDR3 is built from 12 residues. Between the trimmed V and J ends, which lost 0 bases and 5 bases, there was a span of 7 bases. The CDR3 region has the DNA TGTGCCTGGAGTGTAGTCGGGTATGGCTACACCTTC. Translated: CAWSVVGYGYTF. Variable domain in full (rest from reference TRBV30 and TRBJ1-2): SQTIHQWPATLVQPVGSPLSLECTVEGTSNPNLYWYRQAAGRGLQLLFYSVGIGQISSEVPQNLSASRPQDRQFILSSKKLLLSDSGFYLCAWSVVGYGYTFGSGTRLTVV.

This rearrangement joins TRBV11-3 to TRBJ2-2, with D unresolved. The CDR3 loop spans 12 amino acids. CDR1 and CDR2 (germline): SGHNT, YENEEA. V was clipped by 5 bases and J by 2 bases, with 3 bases between them. The CDR3 region has the DNA TGTGCCAGCAGCCCAAACACCGGGGAGCTGTTTTTT. Translating it yields CASSPNTGELFF.

This clone has only one observation. The chain couples TRBV28 to TRBJ1-2; 7 bases fit TRBD1. Looked up from germline, CDR1 is MDHEN and CDR2 is SYDVKM. CDR3 length equals 11 residues. After removal of 8 bases from V and 8 bases from J, the junction contained 5 bases not matched to a gene. The CDR3 DNA reads as TGTGCCAGCGGGGGACAGTACGGCTACACCTTC. Its protein product is CASGGQYGYTF.

The J gene is TRBJ2-1, the V gene TRBV5-6; no reliable D call. Trimming took 1 base from V and 10 from J, leaving 9 bases between them. This CDR3 is 12 amino acids long. The germline V gene encodes CDR1 SGHDT and CDR2 YYEEEE. Here the CDR3 reads CASSLLYSEQFF. In nucleotides, the CDR3 is TGTGCCAGCAGCTTGTTGTACTCAGAGCAGTTCTTC. Using reference TRBV5-6 and TRBJ2-1 for the parts outside the CDR3, the full variable domain is DAGVTQSPTHLIKTRGQQVTLRCSPKSGHDTVSWYQQALGQGPQFIFQYYEEEERQRGNFPDRFSGHQFPNYSSELNVNALLLGDSALYLCASSLLYSEQFFGPGTRLTVL.

The rearrangement links TRBV27 to TRBJ1-5, with TRBD1 identical over 9 bases. The V and J ends lost 4 bases and 5 bases, in that order; junction bases with no gene match: 3. Germline CDR1 reads MNHEY; CDR2 reads SMNVEV (reference sequence). The CDR3 is 14 residues long. CDR3 amino acids: CASSSGTGYQPQHF. CDR3 sequence (DNA): TGTGCCAGCAGTTCGGGGACAGGGTATCAGCCCCAGCATTTT.

J is TRBJ1-1 and V is TRBV5-1; no reliable D call. The CDR3 is 15 amino acids. V was cut by 5 bases and J by 1 base, with 15 bases left in between. Per the germline V gene, CDR1 is SGHRS and CDR2 is YFSETQ. The CDR3 DNA reads TGCGCCAGCAGTTTCGGAGTCAGTTCGAACACTGAAGCTTTCTTT. It yields the protein CASSFGVSSNTEAFF.

This sequence joins TRBV5-8 and TRBJ2-3; 12 bases are a match to TRBD1. CDR1 and CDR2 from the germline V gene are SGHTS and YDEGEE. Trimming took 4 bases from V and 4 from J; bases not matched to a gene: 7. The CDR3 sequence is 16 residues long. The CDR3 spells CASSVAGTGGADTQYF. CDR3 bases: TGTGCCAGCAGCGTCGCCGGGACAGGGGGCGCAGATACGCAGTATTTT.

The chain employs TRBV5-1 and TRBJ1-4; 9 bases match TRBD1. The CDR3 is 15 amino acids. From germline, CDR1 is SGHRS and CDR2 YFSETQ. V lost 0 bases, J lost 5 bases, and 2 bases stayed unmatched. The CDR3, as DNA: TGCGCCAGCAGCTTGGAGGGACAGGGAAATGAAAAACTGTTTTTT. Amino acid sequence: CASSLEGQGNEKLFF.

The chain carries TRBV6-2 or TRBV6-3 and TRBJ2-1; D is possibly TRBD2 (5 bases). Germline lookup yields CDR1 MNHEY and CDR2 SVGEGT. The V and J ends lost 6 bases and 12 bases respectively, with 12 bases between them. CDR3 length equals 11 residues. This CDR3 is CASSNGLLQFF. The DNA of the CDR3 is TGTGCCAGCAGCAACGGACTGCTGCAGTTCTTC.

This chain connects TRBV5-1 to TRBJ2-7, with a possible D match to TRBD1 (5 bases). Trimming pared 4 bases from V and 6 bases from J, leaving 11 bases between. Germline V CDR1 and CDR2: SGHRS, YFSETQ. The length of the CDR3 is 12 residues. CDR3 in amino acids: CASSQDTLEQYF. CDR3 DNA: TGCGCCAGCAGCCAGGACACCCTCGAGCAGTACTTC.

For the CDR3, the DNA is TGTGCCATCAAGGGGACAGCTAACACCGGGGAGCTGTTTTTT. This encodes CAIKGTANTGELFF. This chain joins TRBV10-3 and TRBJ2-2; 7 nucleotides match TRBD1. Germline loops: CDR1 ENHRY, CDR2 SYGVKD. Trimming took 7 bases from V and 2 from J; bases not matched to a gene: 4. This CDR3 has 14 amino acids.

This chain links TRBV25-1 with TRBJ2-5; D unresolved. The CDR3 is made up of 15 amino acids. CDR1 is MGHDK, CDR2 SYGVNS, per germline. Trimming shortened V by 0 bases and J by 2 bases, and 10 bases separated the two germline ends. CDR3 amino acids: CASSEYKAGQETQYF. The CDR3, as DNA: TGTGCCAGCAGTGAATATAAGGCAGGACAAGAGACCCAGTACTTC.

The rearrangement joins TRBV21-1 to TRBJ2-6; the table's D call of TRBD1 was not tested on the DNA. TRBV21-1 is a documented pseudogene. This CDR3 has 16 residues. The CDR3 spells CASSDDTLMGANVLTF. CDR3 in DNA: TGTGCCAGCAGCGACGACACCTTAATGGGGGCCAACGTCCTGACTTTC.

As for this clone: At the DNA level, this CDR3 is encoded by other sequences in the same sample as well. The genes are TRBV7-8 and TRBJ1-2; no clear D. The CDR3 runs to 13 residues. Germline V CDR1 and CDR2: SGHVS, FQNEAQ. The V gene lost 5 bases and the J gene lost 2 bases, with 9 bases spanning the gap. This chain's CDR3 is CASSPTENYGYTF. The CDR3 DNA is TGTGCCAGCAGCCCTACAGAAAACTATGGCTACACCTTC.

The chain employs TRBV29-1 and TRBJ2-1, with 11 bases matching TRBD1. Trimming at V came to 6 bases and at J to 8 bases, leaving 15 bases not matched to a gene. The CDR3 length is 16 residues. Per germline, CDR1 SQVTM and CDR2 ANQGSEA. CDR3 loop: CSVPHPRDRGFDEQFF. The CDR3 DNA is TGCAGCGTACCACACCCCCGGGACAGGGGGTTCGATGAGCAGTTCTTC.